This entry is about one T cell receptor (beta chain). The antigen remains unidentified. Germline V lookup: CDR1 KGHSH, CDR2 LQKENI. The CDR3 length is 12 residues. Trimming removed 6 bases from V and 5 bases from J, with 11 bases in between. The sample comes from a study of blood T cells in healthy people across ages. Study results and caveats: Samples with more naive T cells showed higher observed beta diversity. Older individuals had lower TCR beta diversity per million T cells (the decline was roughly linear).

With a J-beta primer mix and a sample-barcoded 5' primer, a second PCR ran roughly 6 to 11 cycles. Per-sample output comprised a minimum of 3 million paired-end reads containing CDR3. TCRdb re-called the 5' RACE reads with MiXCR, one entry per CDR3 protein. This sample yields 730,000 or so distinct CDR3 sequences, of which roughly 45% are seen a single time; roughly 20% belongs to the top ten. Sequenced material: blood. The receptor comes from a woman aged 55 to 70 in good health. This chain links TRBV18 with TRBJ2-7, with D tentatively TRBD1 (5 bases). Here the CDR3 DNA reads TGTGCCAGCTCGATCACAGGCCACGAGCAGTACTTC. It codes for CASSITGHEQYF.